Presented here are 13 T cell receptor beta chains from one specimen sequenced in a study of graft-versus-host responses after intestinal transplantation. These receptors have no known antigen. Method: immunoSEQ multiplex PCR; TCRdb's copy keeps in-frame clones and lacks some. The data show tens of thousands of clones, over 85% seen once. The material sequenced was unstimulated CD8+ T cells sorted from spleen or lymph node cells, taken before intestinal transplant. The receptors were sampled from a human donor who received an intestinal transplant.

The rearrangement uses TRBV18 and TRBJ2-1, with no clear D. CDR3 size: 15 residues. Trimming shortened V by 3 bases and J by 4 bases, and 13 bases separated the two germline ends. Germline values: CDR1 KGHSH, CDR2 LQKENI. CDR3 DNA sequence: TGTGCCAGCTCACCTTGGTGGAAACATTACAATGAGCAGTTCTTC. This translates into CASSPWWKHYNEQFF.

In the case of this clone: One end of the junction fails to match germline, which may point to a read error. The gene calls are TRBV5-1 and TRBJ2-7; 8 bases are a match to TRBD1. The CDR3 extends over 16 amino acids. The V gene's germline CDR1 is SGHRS and CDR2 YFSETQ. CDR3 region: CVSSRGPGQAFYEQYF. DNA for the CDR3: TGCGTCAGCAGCCGAGGCCCGGGACAGGCCTTCTACGAGCAGTACTTC.

In DNA, the CDR3 is TGCAGCGTTGAAGATGGGTACAGATCAAACTATGGCTACACCTTC. Amino acids: CSVEDGYRSNYGYTF. The J gene is TRBJ1-2, the V gene TRBV29-1; D is unclear. Deletions cut 0 bases from V and 2 bases from J, with 13 bases between. CDR1 and CDR2 from the germline V gene are SQVTM and ANQGSEA. This CDR3 has 15 amino acids. Variable domain in full (rest from reference TRBV29-1 and TRBJ1-2): SAVISQKPSRDICQRGTSLTIQCQVDSQVTMMFWYRQQPGQSLTLIATANQGSEATYESGFVIDKFPISRPNLTFSTLTVSNMSPEDSSIYLCSVEDGYRSNYGYTFGSGTRLTVV.

The chain carries TRBV7-9 and TRBJ2-2; 9 positions agree with TRBD2. CDR3 length equals 18 residues. The V gene end was trimmed by 5 bases and the J gene end by 6 bases; junction bases not matched to a gene: 16. Germline V gene sequence: CDR1 SEHNR, CDR2 FQNEAQ (reference sequence). The CDR3 DNA sequence: TGTGCCAGCAGCCCGAAAGGGGATAGCGGGAGAGGATCCGGGGAGCTGTTTTTT. This sequence encodes CASSPKGDSGRGSGELFF.

The chain combines TRBV9 with TRBJ2-2; 7 nucleotides match TRBD2. This CDR3 contains 16 residues. Germline-derived CDR1 and CDR2 are SGDLS and YYNGEE. Trimming took 7 bases from V and 4 from J; bases not matched to a gene: 13. CDR3 in amino acids: CASASGREWGTGELFF. In nucleotides, the CDR3 is TGTGCCAGCGCATCGGGGCGGGAGTGGGGCACCGGGGAGCTGTTTTTT.

This clone was recorded once. V usage is TRBV5-4 and J usage is TRBJ1-1; D is unresolved. From germline, CDR1 is SGHNT and CDR2 YYREEE (reference sequence). The V end was cut by 4 bases, the J end by 7 bases, with 11 bases between. This CDR3 is 12 amino acids long. CDR3 in amino acids: CASSMGRDEAFF. The CDR3 DNA sequence: TGTGCCAGCAGCATGGGGAGGGATGAAGCTTTCTTT.

V and J are TRBV10-3 and TRBJ2-2, with D possibly TRBD2 on 6 matching bases. The CDR3 consists of 15 residues. V lost 0 bases to trimming and J lost 6 bases, with 11 bases between them. Germline V gene lookup returns CDR1 ENHRY and CDR2 SYGVKD. This chain's CDR3 is CAISESGGEPGELFF. The CDR3 nucleotides are TGTGCCATCAGTGAGTCGGGGGGAGAACCCGGGGAGCTGTTTTTT.

This clone was counted a few times. Within the sample, other DNA sequences also encode this same CDR3. This sequence joins TRBV27 and TRBJ1-5, with no clear D. Per germline, CDR1 MNHEY and CDR2 SMNVEV (reference sequence). The CDR3 length is 13 residues. V gave up 0 bases and J gave up 4 bases, with 4 bases separating them. The CDR3 DNA reads as TGTGCCAGCAGTTTATCAGGTAATCAGCCCCAGCATTTT. Protein sequence: CASSLSGNQPQHF.

V is TRBV25-1 and J is TRBJ2-7, with 7 bases lining up with TRBD1. This CDR3 is 14 amino acids long. Germline CDR1 reads MGHDK; CDR2 reads SYGVNS. The J segment lost 3 bases and the V segment lost 3 bases, leaving 5 bases of the junction unmatched. CDR3 region: CASSDYRGGYEQYF. The CDR3 DNA is TGTGCCAGCAGTGACTACAGGGGTGGCTACGAGCAGTACTTC.

The J gene is TRBJ2-3, the V gene TRBV5-6; D is unresolved. There are 14 residues in the CDR3. Trimming took off 3 bases at V and 0 bases at J, with 8 bases between the two ends. Germline loops: CDR1 SGHDT, CDR2 YYEEEE. The DNA of the CDR3 is TGTGCCAGCAGCTGGGGAACGAGCACAGATACGCAGTATTTT. The encoded protein is CASSWGTSTDTQYF.

As for this clone: At one boundary the junction diverges from the germline segment, which might be a read error. The V gene is TRBV28, the J gene TRBJ2-7; D is ambiguous. The germline V gene has CDR1 MDHEN and CDR2 SYDVKM. The length of the CDR3 is 11 residues. Written as DNA, the CDR3 is TGTGCCAGCAGTTTAGGGCCGGTTTTTGACTTC. Amino acid sequence: CASSLGPVFDF.

The chain is built from TRBV14 and TRBJ2-3; D might be TRBD2 (6 bases). The CDR3 totals 16 residues. Germline CDR1 SGHDN, CDR2 FVKESK. Deletions cut 0 bases from V and 2 bases from J, with 12 bases between. CDR3 sequence reads: CASSQEAGLPTDTQYF. Written as DNA, the CDR3 is TGTGCCAGCAGCCAAGAGGCGGGGCTCCCCACAGATACGCAGTATTTT.

V usage is TRBV28 and J usage is TRBJ1-6; perhaps TRBD1 as D (5 bases). The V gene lost 5 bases and the J gene lost 5 bases, with 22 bases spanning the gap. Germline-derived CDR1 and CDR2 are MDHEN and SYDVKM. The CDR3 sequence is 18 residues long. The CDR3 DNA follows: TGTGCCAGCAGTCCGAAGGAACCGGGACTGCTGAATAATTCACCCCTCCACTTT. This gives the protein CASSPKEPGLLNNSPLHF. Full variable domain (outside the CDR3, taken from reference TRBV28 and TRBJ1-6): DVKVTQSSRYLVKRTGEKVFLECVQDMDHENMFWYRQDPGLGLRLIYFSYDVKMKEKGDIPEGYSVSREKKERFSLILESASTNQTSMYLCASSPKEPGLLNNSPLHFGNGTRLTVT.